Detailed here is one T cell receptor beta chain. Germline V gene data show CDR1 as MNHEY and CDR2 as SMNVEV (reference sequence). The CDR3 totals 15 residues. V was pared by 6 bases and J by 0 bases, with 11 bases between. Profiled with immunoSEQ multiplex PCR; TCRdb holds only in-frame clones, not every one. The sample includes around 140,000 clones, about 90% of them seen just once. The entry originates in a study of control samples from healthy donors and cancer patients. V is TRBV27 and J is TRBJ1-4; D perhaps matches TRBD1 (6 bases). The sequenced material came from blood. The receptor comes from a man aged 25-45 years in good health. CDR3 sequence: CASSAQGPTNEKLFF. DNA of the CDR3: TGTGCCAGCAGCGCACAGGGACCAACTAATGAAAAACTGTTTTTT. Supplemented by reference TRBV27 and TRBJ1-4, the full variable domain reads EAQVTQNPRYLITVTGKKLTVTCSQNMNHEYMSWYRQDPGLGLRQIYYSMNVEVTDKGDVPEGYKVSRKEKRNFPLILESPSPNQTSLYFCASSAQGPTNEKLFFGSGTQLSVL.